This T cell receptor (beta chain) is drawn from a study of T cells in Graves' hyperthyroidism and ophthalmopathy. Study results and caveats: Among clonotypes expanded in thyroid above 0.001, most were also found in blood.

The V and J ends lost 2 bases and 2 bases respectively, with 9 bases between them. The CDR3 has 14 residues. Germline-derived CDR1 and CDR2 are MNHEY and SVGAGI. This clonotype was observed many times. Its antigen is unidentified. RNA transcripts were the template for amplifying TCR beta CDR3 regions. Primed by the HTBI set, a first-round RT-PCR was run on the TCR CDR3. TCRdb reprocessed the multiplex PCR reads via MiXCR and lists one record per CDR3 protein. The sample holds roughly 170,000 distinct CDR3 sequences, approximately 15% seen once. The sequencing input was blood. The receptor's source is a woman aged 50 to 60 with Graves' hyperthyroidism. V is TRBV6-5 and J is TRBJ1-2, with D maybe TRBD1 (6 bases). The CDR3 DNA is TGTGCCAGCAGTTACAGGGGGGGAAACTATGGCTACACCTTC. This translates into CASSYRGGNYGYTF.